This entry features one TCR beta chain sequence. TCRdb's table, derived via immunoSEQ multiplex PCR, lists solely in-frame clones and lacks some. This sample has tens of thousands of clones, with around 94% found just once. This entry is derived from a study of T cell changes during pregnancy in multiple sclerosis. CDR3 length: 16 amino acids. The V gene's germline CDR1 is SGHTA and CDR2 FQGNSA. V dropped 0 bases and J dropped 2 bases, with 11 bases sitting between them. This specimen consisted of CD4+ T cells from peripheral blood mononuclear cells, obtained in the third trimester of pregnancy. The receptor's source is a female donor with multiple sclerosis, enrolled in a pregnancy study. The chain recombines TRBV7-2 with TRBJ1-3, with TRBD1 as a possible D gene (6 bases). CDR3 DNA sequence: TGTGCCAGCAGCTTAGCGGGGACACAAGCTGGAAACACCATATATTTT. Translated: CASSLAGTQAGNTIYF.